This T cell receptor beta chain is drawn from a study of graft-versus-host responses after intestinal transplantation. The wider study: Multivisceral, liver-intestinal, or isolated intestinal grafts were transplanted into recipients.

Study results and caveats: Investigators detected GvH clones in recipient marrow, with some emerging earlier in ileum or blood. The study associated peak circulating GvH clone levels with early post-transplant HvG declines.

Sequenced by immunoSEQ multiplex PCR; TCRdb stores in-frame clones only, minus some. This sample has tens of thousands of clones, with approximately 94% found just once. With regard to this clone: The antigen is unknown.

The sequencing used unstimulated CD4+ T cells sorted from spleen or lymph node cells, collected before transplant. This receptor was obtained from a human donor who was the organ donor for an intestinal transplant.

The CDR3 DNA reads as TGTGCCAGTAGTTCACAAGAGACCCAGTACTTC. This sequence encodes CASSSQETQYF. The chain carries TRBV19 and TRBJ2-5; D uncertain. There are 11 residues in the CDR3. Germline V CDR1 and CDR2: LNHDA, SQIVND (reference sequence). Trimming took off 5 bases at V and 2 bases at J, with 3 bases between the two ends. Looking up the rest from reference TRBV19 and TRBJ2-5 gives the full variable domain: DGGITQSPKYLFRKEGQNVTLSCEQNLNHDAMYWYRQDPGQGLRLIYYSQIVNDFQKGDIAEGYSVSREKKESFPLTVTSAQKNPTAFYLCASSSQETQYFGPGTRLLVL.